One and the same sample provided the 27 T cell receptor beta chains below, sequenced in a study of identical twins. TCRdb itself ran the 5' RACE reads through MiXCR, one entry per CDR3 protein. The sample holds approximately 600,000 distinct CDR3 sequences, 7.5% to 10% seen once. These same records also appear under a second study, on yellow fever vaccine responses in identical twins.

The sample taken for sequencing was PBMCs. These receptors all come from a woman aged 18 to 35 in good health.

This chain joins TRBV29-1 and TRBJ2-1, with 12 bases fitting TRBD2. CDR3 length: 17 residues. After removal of 3 bases from V and 4 bases from J, the junction contained 10 bases not matched to a gene. Germline CDR1 reads SQVTM; CDR2 reads ANQGSEA. This chain's CDR3 is CSVDRLGTSGQYNEQFF. The CDR3 nucleotides read TGCAGCGTTGACAGACTTGGGACTAGCGGGCAGTACAATGAGCAGTTCTTC.

This clonotype was observed a handful of times. V is TRBV24-1 and J is TRBJ2-1, with 7 positions matching TRBD2. Germline trimming cut 8 bases from V and 5 bases from J; bases unmatched to any gene: 5. The CDR3 consists of 13 residues. Germline CDR1 and CDR2: KGHDR and SFDVKD. CDR3: CATTGTTNNEQFF. The CDR3 DNA sequence: TGTGCCACCACCGGGACTACTAACAATGAGCAGTTCTTC.

The rearrangement uses TRBV6-1 and TRBJ2-2; 10 bases fit TRBD2. V dropped 10 bases and J dropped 2; count of bases not matched to a gene: 7. The CDR3 is 15 residues long. In germline, CDR1 is MNHNS, CDR2 SASEGT. The CDR3 bases are TGTGCCACCAAAGAGCGGGGGGGTAACACCGGGGAGCTGTTTTTT. This encodes CATKERGGNTGELFF.

This clonotype was observed many times. V gene TRBV29-1 combines with J gene TRBJ2-1; maybe TRBD1 (5 bases). Trimming cost V 5 bases and J 9 bases, with 14 bases left between them. CDR1 and CDR2 (germline): SQVTM, ANQGSEA. This CDR3 comprises 12 residues. The CDR3 region is CSVHQGSIEQFF. In nucleotides, the CDR3 is TGCAGCGTTCATCAGGGTTCGATTGAGCAGTTCTTC.

The chain combines TRBV4-3 with TRBJ2-2; weak D call: TRBD1 (5 bases). This CDR3 comprises 18 residues. V was clipped by 0 bases and J by 3 bases, with 17 bases between them. Per germline, CDR1 LGHNA and CDR2 YSLEER. In DNA form, the CDR3 reads TGCGCCAGCAGCCAAGATCGTTCGGTGGGGCTTTACACCGGGGAGCTGTTTTTT. It translates to CASSQDRSVGLYTGELFF.

This clonotype was observed at least ten times. V gene TRBV20-1 combines with J gene TRBJ2-1; 7 positions agree with TRBD2. The germline gives CDR1 DFQATT, CDR2 SNEGSKA (reference sequence). This CDR3 contains 13 residues. The V gene end was trimmed by 2 bases and the J gene end by 6 bases; junction bases not matched to a gene: 4. For the CDR3, the DNA is TGCAGTGCTAGATTGAGCGGGATCAATGAGCAGTTCTTC. Amino acids: CSARLSGINEQFF.

The chain employs TRBV4-2 and TRBJ2-1, with D perhaps matching TRBD2 (6 bases). CDR1 LGHNA and CDR2 YNFKEQ come from the germline V gene. This CDR3 has 17 amino acids. V gave up 1 base and J gave up 0 bases, with 13 bases separating them. The CDR3 loop is CASSQVGSPGSYNEQFF. In DNA form, the CDR3 reads TGTGCCAGCAGCCAAGTCGGGAGTCCGGGCTCCTACAATGAGCAGTTCTTC.

This CDR3 reads CASSLVGGRVELFF. For the CDR3, the DNA is TGTGCCAGCAGTTTGGTAGGGGGCCGGGTGGAGCTGTTTTTT. The gene calls are TRBV12-3 or TRBV12-4 and TRBJ2-2, with 7 nucleotides matching TRBD1. The CDR3 has 14 residues. The V segment lost 3 bases and the J segment 10 bases; nucleotides outside the gene matches: 8.

This clonotype was detected many times. This chain connects TRBV14 to TRBJ2-1, with 14 bases identical to TRBD2. The germline gives CDR1 SGHDN, CDR2 FVKESK. After removal of 6 bases from V and 5 bases from J, the junction contained 9 bases not matched to a gene. The CDR3 has 17 amino acids. The CDR3 DNA sequence: TGTGCCAGCAGGAAGTCACGGACTAGCGGGAGGAACAATGAGCAGTTCTTC. This translates into CASRKSRTSGRNNEQFF.

The V gene is TRBV7-2, the J gene TRBJ2-1, with 7 bases identical to TRBD1. The CDR3 is 15 residues long. The V gene's germline CDR1 is SGHTA and CDR2 FQGNSA. Germline trimming cut 5 bases from V and 5 bases from J; bases unmatched to any gene: 9. The CDR3 DNA reads TGTGCCAGCAGCACACGGGACAGTGGGAACAATGAGCAGTTCTTC. Protein sequence: CASSTRDSGNNEQFF.

This clonotype appeared a few times. The chain uses TRBV12-3 or TRBV12-4 and TRBJ2-5; TRBD2 aligns across 12 bases. V gave up 7 bases and J gave up 4 bases; unmatched junction bases: 4. The CDR3 loop spans 14 amino acids. Written as DNA, the CDR3 is TGTGCCAGCAACCTAGCGGGGGGGCGAGAGACCCAGTACTTC. Translated: CASNLAGGRETQYF.

The chain recombines TRBV20-1 with TRBJ1-5; D gene unclear. Germline V gives CDR1 DFQATT, CDR2 SNEGSKA (reference sequence). V was shortened by 0 bases and J by 5 bases, with 14 bases between the two germline ends. This CDR3 contains 15 residues. CDR3 in amino acids: CSAREWKPGDQPQHF. The CDR3 nucleotides are TGCAGTGCTAGAGAATGGAAGCCAGGCGATCAGCCCCAGCATTTT.

Ten or more counts support this clonotype. The V and J genes are TRBV9 and TRBJ2-7, with TRBD1 as a possible D gene (5 bases). This CDR3 region has 13 residues. Per germline, CDR1 SGDLS and CDR2 YYNGEE. Trimming cost V 0 bases and J 5 bases, with 9 bases left between them. The CDR3 region is CASSVDQGHEQYF. The CDR3 region has the DNA TGTGCCAGCAGCGTAGATCAGGGCCACGAGCAGTACTTC.

The table lists this clonotype with many counts. The chain has TRBV20-1 and TRBJ2-7, with a possible D match to TRBD2 (6 bases). The V end was cut by 6 bases, the J end by 0 bases, with 12 bases between. This CDR3 is 13 amino acids long. Germline CDR1 reads DFQATT; CDR2 reads SNEGSKA (reference sequence). In DNA form, the CDR3 reads TGCAGTGCGCGGGGACTGAGCTCCTACGAGCAGTACTTC. This gives the protein CSARGLSSYEQYF.

The chain combines TRBV5-6 with TRBJ2-5, with D unresolved. Germline loops: CDR1 SGHDT, CDR2 YYEEEE. The ends were cut back, 7 bases at V and 5 bases at J, with 12 bases in the middle. The CDR3 covers 12 residues. As DNA, the CDR3 is TGTGCCAGCCCTCTCGTCAGGGAGACCCAGTACTTC. Translated: CASPLVRETQYF.

This clonotype was counted at least ten times. V usage is TRBV6-1 and J usage is TRBJ2-1; D possibly corresponds to TRBD2 (6 bases). V dropped 9 bases and J dropped 7 bases, with 16 bases sitting between them. Germline-derived CDR1 and CDR2 are MNHNS and SASEGT. The CDR3 is made up of 13 amino acids. CDR3 in amino acids: CASSGTGRNEQFF. As DNA, the CDR3 is TGTGCCAGTTCCGGGACTGGACGAAATGAGCAGTTCTTC.

The CDR3: CSATTEPYEQYF. CDR3 coding DNA: TGCAGTGCAACTACAGAGCCCTACGAGCAGTACTTC. The J gene is TRBJ2-7, the V gene TRBV20-1, with D unclear. The length of the CDR3 is 12 residues. CDR1 DFQATT and CDR2 SNEGSKA come from the germline V gene (reference sequence). Trimming pared 6 bases from V and 2 bases from J, leaving 11 bases between.

This clonotype appeared many times. Compared with germline, one end of the junction differs, possibly owing to a read error. V and J are TRBV4-1 and TRBJ1-5; D uncertain. The CDR3 consists of 14 residues. Germline V lookup: CDR1 MGHRA, CDR2 YSYEKL. The CDR3 protein is CASSQVGSNQPQHF. CDR3 DNA: TGTGCCAGCAGCCAAGTTGGCAGCAATCAGCCCCAGCATTTT.

This clonotype appeared a few times. The J gene is TRBJ1-1, the V gene TRBV7-9, with a weak D call TRBD1 (6 bases). The V gene's germline CDR1 is SEHNR and CDR2 FQNEAQ (reference sequence). CDR3 length: 14 amino acids. The germline V and J ends were trimmed by 3 bases and 5 bases, with 13 bases remaining between them. CDR3 sequence: CASSLGTQGTEAFF. CDR3 coding DNA: TGTGCCAGCAGCTTGGGCACTCAGGGGACTGAAGCTTTCTTT.

Many counts were recorded for this clonotype. One end of the junction varies from germline; a read error may be responsible. The chain is built from TRBV5-1 and TRBJ1-1; TRBD1 aligns across 7 bases. Germline-derived CDR1 and CDR2 are SGHRS and YFSETQ. CDR3 size: 14 residues. CDR3 DNA: TGTGCCAGCAGCCTAAGACAGGGAAACACTGAAGCTTTCTTT. Residues: CASSLRQGNTEAFF.

This clonotype was recorded many times. The V call is TRBV27, the J call TRBJ2-1; D is possibly TRBD1 or TRBD2 (5 bases each). The germline CDR1 and CDR2 sequences are MNHEY and SMNVEV (reference sequence). The CDR3 runs to 15 residues. Trimming pared 5 bases from V and 9 bases from J, leaving 20 bases between. For the CDR3, the DNA is TGTGCCAGCAGTCCCCTCGGGACGGTGTTTAGTGAGCAGTTCTTC. It encodes CASSPLGTVFSEQFF.

The V and J genes are TRBV7-2 and TRBJ2-7; weak D call: TRBD1 (6 bases). V lost 5 bases and J 0 bases, leaving 17 bases between the germline ends. This CDR3 region has 16 residues. Germline loops: CDR1 SGHTA, CDR2 FQGNSA. CDR3 region: CASSPNRDPTSYEQYF. The CDR3 coding sequence is TGTGCCAGCAGCCCCAACAGGGACCCGACCTCCTACGAGCAGTACTTC.

This clonotype was detected many times. The V and J genes are TRBV12-3 or TRBV12-4 and TRBJ2-5; 12 positions agree with TRBD2. Germline trimming cut 6 bases from V and 1 base from J; bases unmatched to any gene: 3. The CDR3 covers 15 residues. The CDR3 DNA sequence: TGTGCCAGCAGCCGACTAGCGGGGGTCCAAGAGACCCAGTACTTC. As protein: CASSRLAGVQETQYF.

This sequence joins TRBV27 and TRBJ2-7, with D hard to call. CDR1 MNHEY and CDR2 SMNVEV come from the germline V gene (reference sequence). The ends were cut back, 5 bases at V and 0 bases at J, with 17 bases in the middle. The CDR3 runs 16 residues. This CDR3 is CASSPVGLSDSYEQYF. CDR3 nucleotides: TGTGCCAGCAGTCCAGTAGGTTTAAGCGACTCCTACGAGCAGTACTTC.

There are many counts of this clonotype. The chain recombines TRBV5-6 with TRBJ1-4; 10 bases map to TRBD1. Germline CDR1 SGHDT, CDR2 YYEEEE. This CDR3 is built from 16 residues. V shed 1 base and J 7 bases; nucleotides not matched to a gene: 7. CDR3 sequence reads: CASSLKGTGDGEKLFF. CDR3 sequence (DNA): TGTGCCAGCAGCTTGAAAGGGACAGGGGACGGTGAAAAACTGTTTTTT.

This clonotype was detected a few times. The chain links TRBV20-1 to TRBJ2-5; D is tentatively TRBD1 or TRBD2 (5 bases each). CDR3 length equals 16 residues. The V end was cut by 6 bases, the J end by 3 bases, with 23 bases between. Germline CDR1 and CDR2: DFQATT and SNEGSKA (reference sequence). CDR3 residues: CSAPTIGTKKEETQYF. The CDR3 bases are TGCAGTGCCCCGACCATAGGGACCAAAAAGGAAGAGACCCAGTACTTC.

CDR3 protein: CASSLISSFTDTQYF. Here the CDR3 DNA reads TGTGCCAGCAGCTTAATTAGCAGTTTCACAGATACGCAGTATTTT. The rearrangement uses TRBV7-2 and TRBJ2-3, with D unresolved. The CDR3 is 15 residues long. Germline lookup yields CDR1 SGHTA and CDR2 FQGNSA. With 2 bases removed from V and 2 bases from J, the gap between germline ends came to 11 bases.